This TCR beta chain was captured in a study of blood T cell repertoires in COVID-19. Study as a whole: The United States, Italy and Spain supplied acute and convalescent COVID-19 samples. PBMCs, B-cell-depleted T cells, or T cells were the source of the cDNA or gDNA that made up the material.

Assay used: immunoSEQ multiplex PCR; TCRdb lists only in-frame clones, some missing. Of around 100,000 clones in the sample, approximately 86% were seen once. Trimming at V came to 6 bases and at J to 1 base, leaving 10 bases not matched to a gene. There are 16 residues in the CDR3. In germline, CDR1 is MDHEN, CDR2 SYDVKM. The chain joins TRBV28 to TRBJ1-1; 8 bases map to TRBD1. The receptor was derived from a man aged 35-49 years with acute or convalescent COVID-19. The sample consisted of peripheral blood. The chain's CDR3 is CASSRRGQVGNTEAFF. The CDR3 DNA follows: TGTGCCAGCAGCCGCAGGGGGCAGGTTGGGAACACTGAAGCTTTCTTT.